A selection of T cell receptor beta chains follows, all from one sample in a study of cytomegalovirus exposure and HLA in healthy donors. TCRdb keeps only in-frame clones here, not all; method: immunoSEQ multiplex PCR. The sample shows 200,000 or so clones, around 75% of them seen only once. The sample was PBMCs. The receptors derive from a man between 35 and 55 years old in good health and CMV-seropositive. Both conserved end residues are part of each CDR3. Fields, in order: V gene, D gene, J gene, clone size, CDR3 DNA, CDR3 protein. D genes are given only for firm matches. Only some rows state a clone size, as once, few, many or a class for expanded clones.

V: TRBV30
D: TRBD2
J: TRBJ2-7
size: few
DNA: TGTGCCTGGAGTTCTCCCGAACGGGGGGGCCGCGAGCAGTACTTC
CDR3: CAWSSPERGGREQYF

V: TRBV19
D: TRBD1
J: TRBJ2-5
size: -
DNA: TGTGCCAGTAGTATGGGACAGGGGGCAGAGACCCAGTACTTC
CDR3: CASSMGQGAETQYF

V: TRBV18
D: -
J: TRBJ2-7
size: -
DNA: TGTGCCAGCTCAGAACTACCGACCTACGAGCAGTACTTC
CDR3: CASSELPTYEQYF

V: TRBV11-3
D: TRBD2
J: TRBJ2-5
size: -
DNA: TGTGCCAGCAGCTCACACGGGACTAGCGGGGGTTACGAGACCCAGTACTTC
CDR3: CASSSHGTSGGYETQYF

V: TRBV5-1
D: -
J: TRBJ1-4
size: few
DNA: TGCGCCAGCAGTTATATGCGGGGGGGCTCTAATGAAAAACTGTTTTTT
CDR3: CASSYMRGGSNEKLFF

V: TRBV27
D: TRBD2
J: TRBJ2-7
size: -
DNA: TGTGCCAGCAGTACACGACTAGCGGGGGGGGCCTTGATCTCCTACGAGCAGTACTTC
CDR3: CASSTRLAGGALISYEQYF

V: TRBV7-9
D: -
J: TRBJ1-1
size: -
DNA: TGTTCCAGCAGCTTATCCTCAGGAGCTTTCTTT
CDR3: CSSSLSSGAFF

V: TRBV6-9
D: TRBD2
J: TRBJ2-1
size: -
DNA: TGTGCCAGCAGCCCTAGCGGGGGGGCCTACAATGAGCAGTTCTTC
CDR3: CASSPSGGAYNEQFF

V: TRBV28
D: TRBD2
J: TRBJ2-1
size: -
DNA: TGTGCCAGCAGTACACTAGCGGTCCTCTACAATGAGCAGTTCTTC
CDR3: CASSTLAVLYNEQFF

V: TRBV9
D: -
J: TRBJ2-3
size: -
DNA: TGTGCCAGCAGCGTAGATCTGTTCACAGATACGCAGTATTTT
CDR3: CASSVDLFTDTQYF

V: TRBV2
D: -
J: TRBJ1-5
size: -
DNA: TGTGCCAGCGGGAGGGTGGGACAGCCCCAGCATTTT
CDR3: CASGRVGQPQHF

V: TRBV7-3
D: TRBD2
J: TRBJ2-7
size: few
DNA: TGTGCCAGCAGCCTAGCGGGGACCTCCTACGAGCAGTACTTC
CDR3: CASSLAGTSYEQYF

V: TRBV4-2
D: TRBD2
J: TRBJ2-5
size: -
DNA: TGTGCCAGCAGCAAGGTGGGAGGGGCAGGGGAGACCCAGTACTTC
CDR3: CASSKVGGAGETQYF

V: TRBV30
D: TRBD1
J: TRBJ2-7
size: -
DNA: TGTGCCTGGAGTGAACAGGGGGAGCAGTACTTC
CDR3: CAWSEQGEQYF

V: TRBV28
D: TRBD1
J: TRBJ1-4
size: -
DNA: TGTGCCAGCAGCCCTCGGACAGGGGGAGCTGAAAAACTGTTTTTT
CDR3: CASSPRTGGAEKLFF

V: TRBV7-9
D: -
J: TRBJ2-7
size: few
DNA: TGTGCCAGCAGCCCCGACAGGAACGAGCAGTACTTC
CDR3: CASSPDRNEQYF

V: TRBV7-2
D: TRBD1
J: TRBJ2-1
size: -
DNA: TGTGCCAGCAGCTTCCGACAGGGGCAGTTCTTC
CDR3: CASSFRQGQFF

V: TRBV5-6
D: -
J: TRBJ1-2
size: -
DNA: TGTGCCAGCAGCGAGGACAGTAACTATGGCTACACCTTC
CDR3: CASSEDSNYGYTF

V: TRBV5-1
D: TRBD1
J: TRBJ2-7
size: -
DNA: TGCGCCAGCAGCAGGGGGGACAGGTCTTCCTACGAGCAGTACTTC
CDR3: CASSRGDRSSYEQYF

V: TRBV30
D: TRBD1
J: TRBJ1-1
size: few
DNA: TGTGCCTGGGCGAGGAGGTCAGGGGGCTCATGGACTGAAGCTTTCTTT
CDR3: CAWARRSGGSWTEAFF

V: TRBV7-2
D: -
J: TRBJ1-1
size: -
DNA: TGTGCCAGCAGCTTGCGTTCTATGGTGAACACTGAAGCTTTCTTT
CDR3: CASSLRSMVNTEAFF

V: TRBV28
D: TRBD2
J: TRBJ2-3
size: -
DNA: TGTGCCAGCACCCCCCCCTCTAGCGGTGGAACAGATACGCAGTATTTT
CDR3: CASTPPSSGGTDTQYF

V: TRBV5-4
D: -
J: TRBJ1-2
size: few
DNA: TGTGCCAGCAAATCTACTATGACAGGAAACCTTAACTATGGCTACACCTTC
CDR3: CASKSTMTGNLNYGYTF

V: TRBV28
D: -
J: TRBJ2-6
size: -
DNA: TGTGCCAGCAGTTTCCGGACAGTTGGGGCCAACGTCCTGACTTTC
CDR3: CASSFRTVGANVLTF

V: TRBV5-1
D: TRBD2
J: TRBJ2-7
size: -
DNA: TGCGCCAGCAGCTTGACGCTAGCGGGGGCGCAGTACTTC
CDR3: CASSLTLAGAQYF

V: TRBV5-4
D: TRBD1
J: TRBJ2-1
size: once
DNA: TGTGCCAGCAGCTTGGATCGGGCAGGGGGCTCCTACAATGAGCAGTTCTTC
CDR3: CASSLDRAGGSYNEQFF

V: TRBV19
D: -
J: TRBJ1-5
size: -
DNA: TGTGCCAGTAGTGGGGACTTTTCCCCCAATCAGCCCCAGCATTTT
CDR3: CASSGDFSPNQPQHF

V: TRBV9
D: -
J: TRBJ2-3
size: few
DNA: TGTGCCAGCAGCCCAGGGGGGCGAGGGTACACAGATACGCAGTATTTT
CDR3: CASSPGGRGYTDTQYF

V: TRBV7-2
D: -
J: TRBJ2-5
size: -
DNA: TGTGCCAGCATCACAACAGGCCTGGGGCCGTGGAAGACCCAGTACTTC
CDR3: CASITTGLGPWKTQYF

V: TRBV18
D: -
J: TRBJ2-7
size: -
DNA: TGTGCCAGCTCACCCCGGGGGTACGAGCAGTACTTC
CDR3: CASSPRGYEQYF

V: TRBV9
D: TRBD1
J: TRBJ2-2
size: -
DNA: TGTGCCAGCAGCGTCGGGACAGGGGTTGGCACCGGGGAGCTGTTTTTT
CDR3: CASSVGTGVGTGELFF

V: TRBV4-1
D: TRBD1
J: TRBJ1-2
size: -
DNA: TGCGCCAGCAGCCAAGATCCGGATGGACAGGCTGGCGGCTACACCTTC
CDR3: CASSQDPDGQAGGYTF

V: TRBV27
D: -
J: TRBJ2-6
size: once
DNA: TGTGCCACCAGATTGACAGTCGCCCTCTCTGGGGCCAACGTCCTGACTTTC
CDR3: CATRLTVALSGANVLTF

V: TRBV25-1
D: TRBD1
J: TRBJ1-2
size: -
DNA: TGTGCCAGCAGTTCTCGGACAGGGGAAAAGGGCGGCTACACCTTC
CDR3: CASSSRTGEKGGYTF

V: TRBV2
D: -
J: TRBJ1-4
size: -
DNA: TGTGCCAGCAGTGACACAGGGAGTGAAAAACTGTTTTTT
CDR3: CASSDTGSEKLFF

V: TRBV6-6
D: -
J: TRBJ2-1
size: -
DNA: TGTGCCAGCGGGGCTGGGGGGTATGAGCAGTTCTTC
CDR3: CASGAGGYEQFF

V: TRBV7-2
D: -
J: TRBJ1-1
size: -
DNA: TGTGCCAGCAGCTTAGAAGTAGGGAGGTACACTGAAGCTTTCTTT
CDR3: CASSLEVGRYTEAFF

V: TRBV6-5
D: -
J: TRBJ2-7
size: -
DNA: TGTGCCAGCAGCTTGGACAGTTACGAGCAGTACTTC
CDR3: CASSLDSYEQYF

V: TRBV9
D: TRBD2
J: TRBJ2-1
size: -
DNA: TGTGCCAGCAGCGTAGGGTTAGCGGGGGCCAGGGAGCAGTTCTTC
CDR3: CASSVGLAGAREQFF

V: TRBV9
D: TRBD2
J: TRBJ2-2
size: -
DNA: TGTGCCAGCAGCGTACGGGGGGGGGCCACCGGGGAGCTGTTTTTT
CDR3: CASSVRGGATGELFF

V: TRBV19
D: TRBD1
J: TRBJ2-7
size: -
DNA: TGTGCCAGTAAACTTAGCGGGACAGGGGTAGGGGAGCAGTACTTC
CDR3: CASKLSGTGVGEQYF

V: TRBV11-2
D: -
J: TRBJ2-2
size: -
DNA: TGTGCCAGCAGCTCGGAGTGGCGGGAGCTGTTTTTT
CDR3: CASSSEWRELFF

V: TRBV10-1
D: -
J: TRBJ2-1
size: -
DNA: TGCGCCAGCAGCCTGACAGTATTCAATGAGCAGTTCTTC
CDR3: CASSLTVFNEQFF

V: TRBV19
D: TRBD1
J: TRBJ1-5
size: -
DNA: TGTGCCAGTAGTATCCGACAGGGCATTGGTAGCAATCAGCCCCAGCATTTT
CDR3: CASSIRQGIGSNQPQHF

V: TRBV27
D: -
J: TRBJ2-7
size: -
DNA: TGTGCCAGCAGCCCTCTGGGGGGTAGCTACGAGCAGTACTTC
CDR3: CASSPLGGSYEQYF

V: TRBV5-1
D: -
J: TRBJ2-5
size: -
DNA: TGCGCCAGCAGCCCTGCCGACAGTTCCCAAGAGACCCAGTACTTC
CDR3: CASSPADSSQETQYF

V: TRBV7-6
D: TRBD1
J: TRBJ2-7
size: -
DNA: TGTGCCAGCAGCGTATTACAGGGGTCGGGCGAGCAGTACTTC
CDR3: CASSVLQGSGEQYF

V: TRBV6-5
D: -
J: TRBJ1-2
size: -
DNA: TGTGCCAGCAACCAGGCTATCTCGGACTATGGCTACACCTTC
CDR3: CASNQAISDYGYTF

V: TRBV5-8
D: -
J: TRBJ2-3
size: -
DNA: TGTGCCAGCAGCTTGGGTCAGGGGTTTAGCACAGATACGCAGTATTTT
CDR3: CASSLGQGFSTDTQYF